This T cell receptor (beta chain) stems from a study of a mutant IDH1 vaccine in newly diagnosed glioma. Study in general: The start of vaccination came 4-6 weeks after radiotherapy alone, or with temozolomide cycles. Participants attended visit V12, the safety follow-up, at week 35, and then attended visit V13 at week 47.

About this clone: No antigen is known for it.

Time point noted: week 35, safety follow-up. Doses consisted of 300 ug of mutant IDH1 20-mer peptide each, paired with topical imiquimod. Eight vaccinations went to patients in weeks 1, 3, 5, 7, 11, 15, 19, 23. The method was immunoSEQ multiplex PCR; TCRdb's version includes in-frame clones alone and lacks a portion of them. This sample has roughly 50,000 clones, with around 85% found just once. Trimming removed 0 bases from V and 0 bases from J, with 12 bases in between. Germline loops: CDR1 LGHNA, CDR2 YNFKEQ. The length of the CDR3 is 16 residues. The source was PBMCs, collected from a glioma patient whose treatment included an IDH1 peptide vaccine. The receptor was derived from a man aged 40-55 years with glioma. The V and J genes are TRBV4-2 and TRBJ2-7; the D is unclear. The CDR3 reads CASSQDRGRFSYEQYF. CDR3 DNA sequence: TGTGCCAGCAGCCAAGATCGCGGCAGGTTCTCCTACGAGCAGTACTTC.